These 21 T cell receptor beta chains were sequenced from one sample in a study of T cell responses to AZD1222 COVID-19 vaccine. Method: immunoSEQ multiplex PCR; TCRdb's copy keeps in-frame clones and lacks some. The sample lists around 180,000 clones, 87% occurring once. The sample consisted of peripheral blood, taken on day 0 of MenACWY control vaccination. These receptors originate from an adult in good health.

The chain is built from TRBV6-5 and TRBJ1-2; D is possibly TRBD1 (6 bases). The CDR3 covers 12 residues. V lost 6 bases, J lost 7 bases, and 12 bases lay in between. The germline V gene encodes CDR1 MNHEY and CDR2 SVGAGI. The CDR3 region has the DNA TGTGCCAGCAGGCGGGGGGCAGGTGGCTACACCTTC. Encoded protein: CASRRGAGGYTF.

This clone was found once. This chain uses TRBV30 with TRBJ1-4, with 8 bases matching TRBD1. CDR3 length: 14 residues. The germline V gene has CDR1 GTSNPN and CDR2 SVGIG (reference sequence). The V segment lost 0 bases and the J segment 6 bases; nucleotides outside the gene matches: 3. The CDR3 protein is CAWSVAGGDEKLFF. In DNA, the CDR3 is TGTGCCTGGAGTGTAGCAGGGGGCGATGAAAAACTGTTTTTT.

The V gene is TRBV12-3 or TRBV12-4, the J gene TRBJ2-7, with D hard to call. V lost 9 bases, J lost 2 bases, and 8 bases lay in between. This CDR3 has 11 residues. CDR3 DNA: TGTGCCAGTCCAGGTCCCTACGAGCAGTACTTC. It encodes CASPGPYEQYF.

V and J are TRBV5-5 and TRBJ2-7, with a weak D call TRBD1 (6 bases). The CDR3 contains 13 residues. Germline values: CDR1 SGHKS, CDR2 YYEKEE (reference sequence). Trimming took 4 bases from V and 6 from J, leaving 14 bases between them. CDR3 sequence reads: CASSLGAPLEQYF. CDR3 in DNA: TGTGCCAGCAGCCTGGGGGCCCCTCTCGAGCAGTACTTC. The full variable domain, its missing parts supplied by reference TRBV5-5 and TRBJ2-7, is DAGVTQSPTHLIKTRGQQVTLRCSPISGHKSVSWYQQVLGQGPQFIFQYYEKEERGRGNFPDRFSARQFPNYSSELNVNALLLGDSALYLCASSLGAPLEQYFGPGTRLTVT.

The V and J genes are TRBV29-1 and TRBJ2-2; D remains ambiguous. This CDR3 is built from 14 residues. Germline CDR1 is SQVTM and CDR2 is ANQGSEA. The V gene lost 2 bases and the J gene lost 1 base, with 8 bases spanning the gap. The CDR3 region is CSVERHQNTGELFF. The CDR3 coding sequence is TGCAGCGTTGAACGTCACCAGAACACCGGGGAGCTGTTTTTT.

V gene TRBV5-1 combines with J gene TRBJ1-3; D possibly corresponds to TRBD1 (5 bases). Trimming took 4 bases from V and 1 from J, leaving 12 bases between them. Germline V gives CDR1 SGHRS, CDR2 YFSETQ. The CDR3 runs 15 residues. CDR3 region: CASSVGAGSGNTIYF. CDR3 DNA sequence: TGCGCCAGCAGCGTCGGGGCAGGGTCTGGAAACACCATATATTTT.

The CDR3 region has the DNA TGCGCCAGCAGCCAAGATTTAAATAGCAATCAGCCCCAGCATTTT. It yields the protein CASSQDLNSNQPQHF. The chain uses TRBV4-1 and TRBJ1-5; D gene unclear. The germline gives CDR1 MGHRA, CDR2 YSYEKL. V lost 0 bases and J lost 0, with 6 bases in between. The CDR3 covers 15 residues.

The rearrangement joins TRBV28 to TRBJ1-2; D might be TRBD1 (6 bases). CDR1 MDHEN and CDR2 SYDVKM come from the germline V gene. Trimming took 3 bases from V and 4 from J, leaving 6 bases between them. The CDR3 covers 12 residues. CDR3 in DNA: TGTGCCAGCAGTTTGGACAGCTATGGCTACACCTTC. Encoded protein: CASSLDSYGYTF.

This clone was observed once. This rearrangement joins TRBV7-9 to TRBJ2-1; 13 bases are shared with TRBD2. Germline loops: CDR1 SEHNR, CDR2 FQNEAQ (reference sequence). The CDR3 loop spans 15 amino acids. The J segment lost 8 bases and the V segment lost 5 bases, leaving 6 bases of the junction unmatched. CDR3 DNA sequence: TGTGCCAGCAGCACCGGACTAGCGGGAGTAGATGAGCAGTTCTTC. Its translation: CASSTGLAGVDEQFF.

The genes are TRBV27 and TRBJ1-2, with a tentative D call TRBD1 (6 bases). CDR1 and CDR2 from the germline V gene are MNHEY and SMNVEV (reference sequence). CDR3 length equals 14 residues. The ends were cut back, 5 bases at V and 4 bases at J, with 14 bases in the middle. DNA of the CDR3: TGTGCCAGCAGTACCAGGGGATCAGTCTATGGCTACACCTTC. Its translation: CASSTRGSVYGYTF.

The gene calls are TRBV7-3 and TRBJ2-3, with D tentatively TRBD2 (7 bases). This CDR3 is 15 amino acids long. The V end lost 5 bases, the J end lost 3 bases, and 15 bases lay between the germline ends. Germline V gives CDR1 SGHTA, CDR2 FQGTGA. CDR3 in amino acids: CASSALGGQTDTQYF. For the CDR3, the DNA is TGTGCCAGCAGCGCCCTCGGGGGGCAAACAGATACGCAGTATTTT.

The gene calls are TRBV5-4 and TRBJ1-1; maybe TRBD1 (5 bases). The germline V and J ends were trimmed by 3 bases and 4 bases, with 13 bases remaining between them. Germline CDR1 and CDR2: SGHNT and YYREEE (reference sequence). The CDR3 consists of 14 residues. CDR3 amino acids: CASSSLGGPTEAFF. As DNA, the CDR3 is TGTGCCAGCAGCTCCCTGGGGGGACCCACTGAAGCTTTCTTT.

The CDR3 coding sequence is TGTGCCAGTAGTACGCACAGGGGCCCTAATGAAAAACTGTTTTTT. This codes for CASSTHRGPNEKLFF. The chain has TRBV19 and TRBJ1-4; 7 bases agree with TRBD1. Germline lookup yields CDR1 LNHDA and CDR2 SQIVND (reference sequence). The CDR3 is 15 amino acids. V was clipped by 4 bases and J by 3 bases; unmatched bases: 5. Drawing the rest from reference TRBV19 and TRBJ1-4, the complete variable domain is DGGITQSPKYLFRKEGQNVTLSCEQNLNHDAMYWYRQDPGQGLRLIYYSQIVNDFQKGDIAEGYSVSREKKESFPLTVTSAQKNPTAFYLCASSTHRGPNEKLFFGSGTQLSVL.

V and J are TRBV14 and TRBJ1-4; D is perhaps TRBD1 (6 bases). From germline, CDR1 is SGHDN and CDR2 FVKESK. The CDR3 extends over 15 amino acids. With 3 bases removed from V and 4 bases from J, the gap between germline ends came to 12 bases. CDR3 coding DNA: TGTGCCAGCAGCCACGCGACAGGCCATAATGAAAAACTGTTTTTT. Protein product: CASSHATGHNEKLFF. Full variable domain (missing parts from reference TRBV14 and TRBJ1-4): EAGVTQFPSHSVIEKGQTVTLRCDPISGHDNLYWYRRVMGKEIKFLLHFVKESKQDESGMPNNRFLAERTGGTYSTLKVQPAELEDSGVYFCASSHATGHNEKLFFGSGTQLSVL.

This sequence joins TRBV4-1 and TRBJ1-4; D perhaps matches TRBD1 (6 bases). Between the trimmed V and J ends, which lost 0 bases and 4 bases, there was a span of 12 bases. CDR1 and CDR2 (germline): MGHRA, YSYEKL. This CDR3 has 16 amino acids. The CDR3 here is CASSQEYTGLNEKLFF. DNA of the CDR3: TGCGCCAGCAGCCAAGAATACACAGGGCTTAATGAAAAACTGTTTTTT.

The chain couples TRBV6-5 to TRBJ2-7; unclear D gene. The germline CDR1 and CDR2 sequences are MNHEY and SVGAGI. Trimming shortened V by 5 bases and J by 2 bases, and 13 bases separated the two germline ends. There are 14 residues in the CDR3. CDR3 sequence reads: CASSPVKTPYEQYF. The CDR3 DNA reads TGTGCCAGCAGTCCAGTTAAGACCCCCTACGAGCAGTACTTC.

The chain has TRBV5-6 and TRBJ1-3; TRBD1 agrees at 7 bases. The V gene end was trimmed by 5 bases and the J gene end by 0 bases; junction bases not matched to a gene: 8. This CDR3 spans 16 amino acids. Germline V gene lookup returns CDR1 SGHDT and CDR2 YYEEEE. The CDR3 DNA sequence: TGTGCCAGCAGTCTACCGGACAGGAGCTCTGGAAACACCATATATTTT. It yields the protein CASSLPDRSSGNTIYF.

V gene TRBV7-7 combines with J gene TRBJ2-5; D may correspond to TRBD1 or TRBD2 (8 bases each). This CDR3 is 13 amino acids long. Germline lookup yields CDR1 SSHAT and CDR2 FNYEAQ (reference sequence). CDR3 loop: CASGTGTGETQYF. CDR3 DNA sequence: TGTGCTAGCGGGACAGGTACCGGGGAGACCCAGTACTTC.

The chain carries TRBV27 and TRBJ2-3; D is possibly TRBD2 (5 bases). V dropped 2 bases and J dropped 0 bases, with 9 bases sitting between them. The germline CDR1 and CDR2 sequences are MNHEY and SMNVEV (reference sequence). This CDR3 has 15 amino acids. DNA for the CDR3: TGTGCCAGCAGTTTACCGGGATCTAGCACAGATACGCAGTATTTT. Protein product: CASSLPGSSTDTQYF.

This rearrangement joins TRBV30 to TRBJ1-6, with D perhaps matching TRBD1 (5 bases). V was clipped by 2 bases and J by 8 bases, with 22 bases between them. This CDR3 region has 17 residues. Germline-derived CDR1 and CDR2 are GTSNPN and SVGIG (reference sequence). CDR3 nucleotide sequence: TGTGCCTGGAGTCTACAGACCGCCACGGGGGTTTATTCACCCCTCCACTTT. It encodes CAWSLQTATGVYSPLHF. The entire variable domain, with the rest obtained from reference TRBV30 and TRBJ1-6, is as follows: SQTIHQWPATLVQPVGSPLSLECTVEGTSNPNLYWYRQAAGRGLQLLFYSVGIGQISSEVPQNLSASRPQDRQFILSSKKLLLSDSGFYLCAWSLQTATGVYSPLHFGNGTRLTVT.

V is TRBV19 and J is TRBJ1-5, with TRBD1 identical over 8 bases. This CDR3 comprises 14 residues. The germline gives CDR1 LNHDA, CDR2 SQIVND (reference sequence). V was pared by 5 bases and J by 5 bases, with 5 bases of the junction left unmatched. The CDR3 sequence is CASSLGTGYQPQHF. The DNA of the CDR3 is TGTGCCAGTAGTTTAGGGACAGGCTATCAGCCCCAGCATTTT.